This TCR beta chain was obtained from a study of CD8 T cells in ankylosing spondylitis. General study points: Clones linked to the disease showed a CD8+ phenotype. They occurred at relatively low frequencies in peripheral blood. Several highly homologous variants made up a TCR beta motif, and this motif appeared characteristic of ankylosing spondylitis blood.

Making use of molecular barcodes, quantitative 5'-RACE generated TCR beta libraries. MiXCR, applied by TCRdb to the 5' RACE reads, yields one record per CDR3 protein. Here the sample spans about 340,000 distinct CDR3 sequences, around 8% being singletons. The CDR3 extends over 15 amino acids. V lost 4 bases and J 5 bases, leaving 15 bases between the germline ends. Turning to this clonotype: Antigen unknown.

The specimen sequenced was blood, either unsorted or a sorted T cell fraction (not recorded which). This chain joins TRBV12-3 or TRBV12-4 and TRBJ1-5; D perhaps matches TRBD1 (6 bases). The sequence derives from a male donor with ankylosing spondylitis. CDR3: CASSSLQGPYQPQHF. DNA of the CDR3: TGTGCCAGCAGTTCTCTACAGGGCCCCTATCAGCCCCAGCATTTT.